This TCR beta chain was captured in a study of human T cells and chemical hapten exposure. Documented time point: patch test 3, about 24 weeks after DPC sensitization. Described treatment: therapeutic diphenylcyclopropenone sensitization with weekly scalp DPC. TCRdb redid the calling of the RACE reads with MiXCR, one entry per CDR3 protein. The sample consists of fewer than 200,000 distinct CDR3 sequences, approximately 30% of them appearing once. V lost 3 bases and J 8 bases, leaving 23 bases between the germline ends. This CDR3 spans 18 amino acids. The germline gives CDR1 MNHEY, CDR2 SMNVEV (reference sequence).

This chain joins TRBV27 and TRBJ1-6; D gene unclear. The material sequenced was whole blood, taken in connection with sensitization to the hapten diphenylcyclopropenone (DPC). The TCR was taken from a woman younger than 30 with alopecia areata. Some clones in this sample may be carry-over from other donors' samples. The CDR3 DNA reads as TGTGCCAGCAGTTTTTTTGGGATACGACGAGGTCGCGATTCACCCCTCCACTTT. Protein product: CASSFFGIRRGRDSPLHF.